The source of this T cell receptor (beta chain) is a study of blood T cell repertoires in COVID-19. Overall study context: Acute and convalescent COVID-19 samples came from the United States, Italy and Spain. Sources were T cells, B-cell-depleted T cells, or PBMCs; the material itself was cDNA or gDNA.

This clone was seen just once. As handled by the study authors: Amplification from reference gene primers served as the basis for estimated nucleated cell counts. The protocol was immunoSEQ multiplex PCR, while the TCRdb copy is restricted to in-frame clones and leaves out a portion. V and J calls and clone size are given by that table; D and trimming were obtained from the DNA. The profile covers 25,000 or so clones, with about 90% appearing a single time and around 20% taken by the ten largest. The V gene end was trimmed by 3 bases and the J gene end by 6 bases; junction bases not matched to a gene: 8. The germline V gene has CDR1 SGHKS and CDR2 YYEKEE (reference sequence). There are 15 residues in the CDR3.

Specimen: peripheral blood. The J gene is TRBJ2-1, the V gene TRBV5-5; 8 positions agree with TRBD2. The clonotype originates from a man in his 70s in a cohort sampled during active COVID-19. The CDR3 reads CASSSLGLEGNEQFF. CDR3 coding DNA: TGTGCCAGCAGCTCATTGGGACTAGAAGGCAATGAGCAGTTCTTC.